Listed below are T cell receptor beta chains from one sample, sequenced in a study of cytomegalovirus exposure and HLA in healthy donors. Clones were sequenced by immunoSEQ multiplex PCR, and TCRdb holds only the in-frame ones, with some missing. Of approximately 160,000 clones listed, less than 90% are singletons. The specimen was PBMCs. Receptor source: a woman younger than 45 in good health and CMV-seronegative. Each CDR3 is given with its conserved first and last residue. The order of the fields is D gene, V gene, J gene, clone size, CDR3 protein, CDR3 DNA. The D gene is left open where the match is weak. The size of a clone is reported for some rows only, either as once, few or many, or as a class for expanded clones.

TRBD1,TRBV7-8,TRBJ1-2,-,CASSLGQGNYTF,TGTGCCAGCAGCTTGGGACAGGGGAATTACACCTTC
-,TRBV4-1,TRBJ1-5,-,CASSQDLGDSNQPQHF,TGCGCCAGCAGCCAAGATTTAGGAGATAGCAATCAGCCCCAGCATTTT
TRBD1,TRBV5-1,TRBJ1-1,-,CASRTQRTGRAMNTEAFF,TGCGCCAGCAGAACACAGAGGACAGGTAGAGCGATGAACACTGAAGCTTTCTTT
-,TRBV7-9,TRBJ1-1,-,CASSSTGTRISMAFF,TGTGCCAGCAGCTCCACCGGGACACGGATTAGTATGGCTTTCTTT
-,TRBV5-4,TRBJ1-4,-,CASSLDRQEKLFF,TGTGCCAGCAGCTTGGATCGGCAGGAAAAACTGTTTTTT
-,TRBV5-6,TRBJ2-7,once,CASSPGWSYEQYF,TGTGCCAGCAGCCCAGGGTGGTCCTACGAGCAGTACTTC
-,TRBV30,TRBJ1-5,-,CAWSYSNQPQHF,TGTGCCTGGAGTTATAGCAATCAGCCCCAGCATTTT
-,TRBV30,TRBJ2-7,once,CAWTADSYEQYF,TGTGCCTGGACCGCAGACTCCTACGAGCAGTACTTC
-,TRBV9,TRBJ1-2,-,CASSRGGHLGGYTF,TGTGCCAGTTCGAGGGGGGGACACCTGGGTGGCTACACCTTC
-,TRBV25-1,TRBJ2-7,-,CASSASSARGPTGEQYF,TGTGCCAGCAGTGCCTCTTCTGCGCGGGGACCAACGGGCGAGCAGTACTTC
-,TRBV5-4,TRBJ2-7,-,CASSLDPDYEQYF,TGTGCCAGCAGCTTGGATCCAGATTACGAGCAGTACTTC